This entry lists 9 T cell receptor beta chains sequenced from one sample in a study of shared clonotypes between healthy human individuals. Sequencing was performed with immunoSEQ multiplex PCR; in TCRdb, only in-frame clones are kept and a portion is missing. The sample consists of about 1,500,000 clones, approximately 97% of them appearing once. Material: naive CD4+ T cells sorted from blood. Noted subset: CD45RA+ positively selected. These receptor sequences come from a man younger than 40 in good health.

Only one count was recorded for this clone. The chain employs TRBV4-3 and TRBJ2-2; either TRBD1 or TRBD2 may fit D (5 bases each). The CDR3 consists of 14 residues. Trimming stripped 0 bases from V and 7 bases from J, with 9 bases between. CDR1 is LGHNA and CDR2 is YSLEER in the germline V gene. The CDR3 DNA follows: TGCGCCAGCAGCCAAGATCGAGGGGTCGGGGAGCTGTTTTTT. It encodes CASSQDRGVGELFF.

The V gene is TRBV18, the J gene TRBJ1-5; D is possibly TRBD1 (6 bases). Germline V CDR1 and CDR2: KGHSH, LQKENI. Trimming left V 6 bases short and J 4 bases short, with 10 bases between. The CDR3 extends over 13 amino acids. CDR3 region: CASSLQGNQPQHF. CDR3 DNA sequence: TGTGCCAGCTCGCTCCAGGGGAATCAGCCCCAGCATTTT.

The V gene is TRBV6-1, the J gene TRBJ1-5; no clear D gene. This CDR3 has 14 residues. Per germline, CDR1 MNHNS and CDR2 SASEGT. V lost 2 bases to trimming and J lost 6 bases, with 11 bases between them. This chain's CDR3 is CASSEPPISQPQHF. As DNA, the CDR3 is TGTGCCAGCAGTGAACCCCCAATCAGTCAGCCCCAGCATTTT.

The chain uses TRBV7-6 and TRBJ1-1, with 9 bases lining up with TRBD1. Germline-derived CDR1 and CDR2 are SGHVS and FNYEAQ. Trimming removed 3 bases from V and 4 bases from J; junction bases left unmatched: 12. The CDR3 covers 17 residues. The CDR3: CASSFRFGTGNSTEAFF. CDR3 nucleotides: TGTGCCAGCAGCTTCCGGTTTGGGACAGGGAATTCCACTGAAGCTTTCTTT.

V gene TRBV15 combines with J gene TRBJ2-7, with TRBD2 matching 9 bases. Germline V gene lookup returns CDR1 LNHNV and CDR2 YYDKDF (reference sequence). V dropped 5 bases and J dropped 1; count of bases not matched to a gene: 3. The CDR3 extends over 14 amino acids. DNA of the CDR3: TGTGCCACCAGCGAGCTAGCGGGATCCTACGAGCAGTACTTC. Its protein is CATSELAGSYEQYF.

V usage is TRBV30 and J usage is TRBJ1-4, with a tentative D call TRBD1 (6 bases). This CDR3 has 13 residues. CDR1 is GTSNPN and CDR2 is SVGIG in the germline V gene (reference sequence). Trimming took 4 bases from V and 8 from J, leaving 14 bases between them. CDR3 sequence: CAWMDSPREKLFF. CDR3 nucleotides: TGTGCCTGGATGGACAGCCCTAGGGAAAAACTGTTTTTT.

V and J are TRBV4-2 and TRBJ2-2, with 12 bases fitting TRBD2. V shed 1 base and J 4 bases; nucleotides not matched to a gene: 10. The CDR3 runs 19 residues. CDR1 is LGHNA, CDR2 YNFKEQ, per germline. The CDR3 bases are TGTGCCAGCAGCCAAGCCCGGACTAGCGGGAATCTAGGCACCGGGGAGCTGTTTTTT. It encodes CASSQARTSGNLGTGELFF.

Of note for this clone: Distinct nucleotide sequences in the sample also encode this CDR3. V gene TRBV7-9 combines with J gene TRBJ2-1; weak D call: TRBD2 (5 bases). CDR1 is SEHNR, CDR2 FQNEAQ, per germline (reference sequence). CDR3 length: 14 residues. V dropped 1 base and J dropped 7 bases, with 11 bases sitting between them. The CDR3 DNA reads TGTGCCAGCAGCTTAGGAGGGCCCGGTAATGAGCAGTTCTTC. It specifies CASSLGGPGNEQFF.

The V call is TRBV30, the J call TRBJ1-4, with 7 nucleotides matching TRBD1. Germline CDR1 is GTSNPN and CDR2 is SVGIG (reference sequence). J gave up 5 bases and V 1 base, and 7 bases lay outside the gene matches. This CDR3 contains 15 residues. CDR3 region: CAWSGLGTVNEKLFF. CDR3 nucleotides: TGTGCCTGGAGTGGGCTCGGGACAGTAAATGAAAAACTGTTTTTT.